This T cell receptor beta chain comes out of a study of CD8 T cells in Susac syndrome (dated by TCRdb to the late 2010s). Context from the whole study: Among the Susac syndrome patients who were sequenced, clinically active disease was present in 5 or 6 and clinical remission was observed in 8 or 9. At the time of blood withdrawal, Susac syndrome patients were either therapy-naive, taking corticosteroids (with some also receiving IVIg), or on IVIg alone. The study used repertoire sequencing to test whether antigen drove CD8+ T cell activation and differentiation in Susac syndrome. What the research found in general, with its limitations: The study acknowledged that relatively few individuals were included in the TCR sequencing and HLA analysis. No clonal expansion was detected in the CD4+ T cell repertoire of Susac syndrome patients.

Trimming costs V 5 bases and J 4 bases, and their ends lie 15 bases apart. From its cysteine to its phenylalanine, the CDR3 spans 15 amino acids. This entry keeps only the CDR3 DNA: 45 bases, framed from base 1. CDR1 LGHNA and CDR2 YSLEER are derived from the germline V gene. RNA was extracted using the RNeasy kit, and roughly 0.5 to 1 ug of the RNA was reverse transcribed with random hexamers. The immunoSEQ multiplex PCR assay, covering 54 Vbeta and 13 Jbeta segments, was used to amplify TCR beta CDR3 regions. To correct PCR amplification bias, a synthetic template baseline was used for both primer optimization and computational correction. The authors' analysis ran thus. Reads were annotated to V, D and J genes per IMGT and analyzed with immunoSEQ Analyzer, keeping only productive sequences. To calculate clonality, Shannon entropy was normalized by log2 of the number of productive unique sequences and then subtracted from one. For each patient and control, public and private clones were evaluated within the 100 most prevalent clones. Susac-specific clones were defined as absent from healthy and MS cohorts, 850 to 1,300 published viral clones and other ImmuneACCESS disease sequences. TCRdb handled the public reads itself, with Q25 trimming in fastp and clone calling in MiXCR, and kept productive beta chains. Duplicate CDR3 protein sequences are folded into a single record with the most common DNA and genes. TCRdb, not the original authors, processed these V and J calls. The sample yields some 77,000 distinct CDR3 sequences; about 92% were counted once. In total, the top ten clones hold around 0.52% of the sample.

A remark on this clonotype: The target of this receptor is not known. No base quality information exists; no much larger clone differs at one position.

High-throughput TCR beta sequencing profiled peripheral blood CD8+ and CD4+ T cells from healthy donors, Susac syndrome patients and multiple sclerosis patients. Recently defined diagnostic criteria for definite or probable disease were met by the Susac syndrome patients. Bulk CD8+ and CD4+ T cells were purified by magnetic negative isolation, whereas CD8+ TEMRA cells were enriched by FACS. Blood was collected in EDTA tubes and processed within 24 hours, with PBMCs isolated through density gradient centrifugation. PBMCs intended for TCR sequencing were cryopreserved in liquid nitrogen and were subsequently thawed in a 37 degrees C water bath. Purity of sorted or isolated CD4+, CD8+ and CD8+ TEMRA cells was at least 90%.

The sample comprised CD4+ T cells from PBMCs. Recombination joined TRBV4-3 with TRBJ2-1, with no D gene named confidently. This TCR derives from a human donor with Susac syndrome. The CDR3 reads CASSLMALSYNEQFF. In nucleotide form, the sequence is TGCGCCAGCAGCTTAATGGCCCTCTCGTACAATGAGCAGTTCTTC.